Following are 18 T cell receptor beta chains from one sample sequenced in a study of CD8 T cells in Susac syndrome (dated by TCRdb to the late 2010s). The library relied on the immunoSEQ multiplex PCR assay. RNA was extracted using the RNeasy kit, and roughly 0.45 to 1 microgram was reverse transcribed with random hexamers. Clones were called with MiXCR by TCRdb after fastp trimmed the public reads at Q25, and only in-frame beta chains were retained. Entries that share a CDR3 protein sequence are merged under the most common genes and DNA. The sample contains approximately 230,000 distinct CDR3 sequences, about 93% of them found a single time. Of the sample, 0.055% to 0.075% is held by the ten largest clones. The source material was CD4+ T cells from PBMCs. The receptors stem from a human donor with multiple sclerosis.

The CDR3 DNA reads as TGTGCCAGCAGCGCGGGACACCGAGGTAGAAACACCATATATTTT. Amino acid sequence: CASSAGHRGRNTIYF. The J gene is TRBJ1-3, the V gene TRBV9; a possible D gene is TRBD1 (6 bases). The CDR3 is 15 residues long. Trimming left V 3 bases short and J 5 bases short, with 15 bases between. Per the germline V gene, CDR1 is SGDLS and CDR2 is YYNGEE. The whole variable domain, filled in from reference TRBV9 and TRBJ1-3, reads DSGVTQTPKHLITATGQRVTLRCSPRSGDLSVYWYQQSLDQGLQFLIQYYNGEERAKGNILERFSAQQFPDLHSELNLSSLELGDSALYFCASSAGHRGRNTIYFGEGSWLTVV.

The chain uses TRBV29-1 and TRBJ2-5; 12 bases map to TRBD2. Germline loops: CDR1 SQVTM, CDR2 ANQGSEA. CDR3 length: 16 residues. J gave up 5 bases and V 4 bases, and 11 bases lay outside the gene matches. Here the CDR3 reads CSVVGLAGGRHETQYF. CDR3 DNA: TGCAGCGTTGTTGGTCTAGCGGGGGGGAGGCATGAGACCCAGTACTTC.

V usage is TRBV25-1 and J usage is TRBJ2-1; D ambiguous. The CDR3 extends over 13 amino acids. V dropped 1 base and J dropped 8 bases, with 9 bases sitting between them. Germline loops: CDR1 MGHDK, CDR2 SYGVNS. DNA for the CDR3: TGTGCCAGCAGTGAATGGGGTCTGTATGAGCAGTTCTTC. Protein sequence: CASSEWGLYEQFF.

This sequence joins TRBV2 and TRBJ2-7; 10 bases align to TRBD1. This CDR3 contains 12 residues. The germline V gene has CDR1 SNHLY and CDR2 FYNNEI. The V segment lost 8 bases and the J segment 2 bases; nucleotides outside the gene matches: 0. CDR3 coding DNA: TGTGCCAGCGGGACAGGGGCCTACGAGCAGTACTTC. This encodes CASGTGAYEQYF.

The rearrangement uses TRBV7-8 and TRBJ2-7; D is possibly TRBD1 or TRBD2 (6 bases each). This CDR3 is 15 amino acids long. Germline V gives CDR1 SGHVS, CDR2 FQNEAQ. Deletions cut 2 bases from V and 2 bases from J, with 13 bases between. CDR3 in DNA: TGTGCCAGCAGCTTAAGTCGGGGGCCTCCCTACGAGCAGTACTTC. Translated, it gives CASSLSRGPPYEQYF.

The V gene is TRBV6-5, the J gene TRBJ1-2; a possible D gene is TRBD1 (6 bases). The CDR3 totals 15 residues. Trimming cost V 5 bases and J 7 bases, with 20 bases left between them. Germline lookup yields CDR1 MNHEY and CDR2 SVGAGI. The CDR3 DNA reads as TGTGCCAGCAGTCCACTAGGGGGAGGGAATGCTGGCTACACCTTC. As protein: CASSPLGGGNAGYTF.

This clonotype was recorded only once. The genes are TRBV5-1 and TRBJ2-7, with D maybe TRBD2 (5 bases). Germline values: CDR1 SGHRS, CDR2 YFSETQ. The V end lost 3 bases, the J end lost 0 bases, and 10 bases lay between the germline ends. This CDR3 comprises 14 residues. The CDR3 here is CASSWTPSSYEQYF. DNA for the CDR3: TGCGCCAGCAGCTGGACTCCCAGCTCCTACGAGCAGTACTTC.

The genes are TRBV6-5 and TRBJ2-2; D gene ambiguous. The CDR3 is made up of 15 amino acids. V was trimmed by 5 bases and J by 1 base, leaving 11 bases between them. The germline CDR1 and CDR2 sequences are MNHEY and SVGAGI. As DNA, the CDR3 is TGTGCCAGCAGTCCCGACTGGAAGAACACCGGGGAGCTGTTTTTT. Its protein product is CASSPDWKNTGELFF.

About this clonotype: A read error may account for a junction end that differs from germline. The V call is TRBV3-1, the J call TRBJ2-1, with 9 bases aligning to TRBD2. Germline loops: CDR1 LGHDT, CDR2 YNNKEL (reference sequence). This CDR3 spans 18 amino acids. The CDR3 loop is CASSQQRRSGSSHNEQFF. DNA for the CDR3: TGTGCCAGCAGCCAACAAAGACGTAGCGGGAGCTCCCACAATGAGCAGTTCTTC.

This clonotype was detected only once. V usage is TRBV20-1 and J usage is TRBJ2-1, with a weak D call TRBD2 (6 bases). V was trimmed by 1 base and J by 5 bases, leaving 24 bases between them. There are 18 residues in the CDR3. Germline V gives CDR1 DFQATT, CDR2 SNEGSKA (reference sequence). DNA of the CDR3: TGCAGTGCTAGAGTTCATATAGGAGGGCGGAGTTTAAACAATGAGCAGTTCTTC. Translated: CSARVHIGGRSLNNEQFF.

The rearrangement uses TRBV10-1 and TRBJ2-7; D gene ambiguous. Germline V gives CDR1 WNHNN, CDR2 SYGVQD (reference sequence). CDR3 size: 13 residues. Trimming removed 4 bases from V and 2 bases from J, with 9 bases in between. CDR3 coding DNA: TGCGCCAGCAGTGTCAGCTACACCTACGAGCAGTACGTC. It is translated as CASSVSYTYEQYV.

This chain uses TRBV18 with TRBJ2-5, with TRBD2 matching over 11 bases. CDR3 length: 15 amino acids. The germline CDR1 and CDR2 sequences are KGHSH and LQKENI. Trimming took 1 base from V and 4 from J; bases not matched to a gene: 2. The CDR3 sequence: CASSPRTSGGETQYF. CDR3 nucleotides: TGTGCCAGCTCACCACGCACTAGCGGGGGAGAGACCCAGTACTTC. The full variable domain, with the rest looked up from reference TRBV18 and TRBJ2-5, is NAGVMQNPRHLVRRRGQEARLRCSPMKGHSHVYWYRQLPEEGLKFMVYLQKENIIDESGMPKERFSAEFPKEGPSILRIQQVVRGDSAAYFCASSPRTSGGETQYFGPGTRLLVL.

The chain has TRBV20-1 and TRBJ1-2, with 7 positions matching TRBD1. The CDR3 is 13 residues long. Unmatched junction bases numbered 6, after V lost 5 bases and J lost 3 bases. Germline CDR1 and CDR2: DFQATT and SNEGSKA (reference sequence). CDR3 in amino acids: CSASGQSDYGYTF. The DNA of the CDR3 is TGCAGTGCTTCGGGACAGTCGGACTATGGCTACACCTTC.

This rearrangement joins TRBV5-1 to TRBJ1-1, with D perhaps TRBD1 (6 bases). Germline V CDR1 and CDR2: SGHRS, YFSETQ. CDR3 length: 15 amino acids. The ends were cut back, 6 bases at V and 0 bases at J, with 15 bases in the middle. The CDR3 DNA follows: TGCGCCAGCACTCCCTGGGGGGGCCTGAACACTGAAGCTTTCTTT. It codes for CASTPWGGLNTEAFF.

V and J are TRBV27 and TRBJ2-5; unclear D gene. CDR3 length: 14 amino acids. V was shortened by 5 bases and J by 2 bases, with 12 bases between the two germline ends. The germline V gene has CDR1 MNHEY and CDR2 SMNVEV (reference sequence). Here the CDR3 DNA reads TGTGCCAGCAGTCGCAGAGCCGGGCAAGAGACCCAGTACTTC. As protein: CASSRRAGQETQYF.

The rearrangement uses TRBV5-1 and TRBJ1-1; D is uncertain. Germline V gives CDR1 SGHRS, CDR2 YFSETQ. The V gene lost 4 bases and the J gene lost 6 bases, with 16 bases spanning the gap. This CDR3 comprises 14 residues. CDR3 residues: CASSQQNINAEAFF. In DNA form, the CDR3 reads TGCGCCAGCAGCCAACAGAACATAAACGCTGAAGCTTTCTTT.

The gene calls are TRBV5-4 and TRBJ2-3; 8 nucleotides agree with TRBD2. V was pared by 4 bases and J by 3 bases, with 10 bases of the junction left unmatched. Looked up from germline, CDR1 is SGHNT and CDR2 is YYREEE (reference sequence). This CDR3 is 16 amino acids long. In nucleotides, the CDR3 is TGTGCCAGCAGCACTAAAGGCGGCGGGAGGACAGATACGCAGTATTTT. Protein: CASSTKGGGRTDTQYF.

The chain joins TRBV20-1 to TRBJ2-1, with 16 bases matching TRBD2. This CDR3 is 19 amino acids long. J lost 9 bases, V lost 3 bases, and 17 bases had no gene match. Germline V gene data show CDR1 as DFQATT and CDR2 as SNEGSKA (reference sequence). The CDR3 DNA reads as TGCAGTGCTAGCATGTGGGTTCCCGGGACTAGCGGGGGGGCGGGTGAGCAGTTCTTC. It codes for CSASMWVPGTSGGAGEQFF.